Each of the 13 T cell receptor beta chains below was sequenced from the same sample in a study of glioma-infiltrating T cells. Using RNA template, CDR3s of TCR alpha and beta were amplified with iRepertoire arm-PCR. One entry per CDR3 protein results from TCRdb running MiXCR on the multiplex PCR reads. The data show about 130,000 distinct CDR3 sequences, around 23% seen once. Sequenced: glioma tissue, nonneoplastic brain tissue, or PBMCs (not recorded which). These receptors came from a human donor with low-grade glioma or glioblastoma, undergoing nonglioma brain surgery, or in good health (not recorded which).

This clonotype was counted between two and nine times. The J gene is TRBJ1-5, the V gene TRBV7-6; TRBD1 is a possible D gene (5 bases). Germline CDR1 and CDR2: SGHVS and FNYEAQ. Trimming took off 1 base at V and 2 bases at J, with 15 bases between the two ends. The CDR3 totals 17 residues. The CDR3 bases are TGTGCCAGCAGCTTAGGAACGTCCGTGGGGGGCAATCAGCCCCAGCATTTT. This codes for CASSLGTSVGGNQPQHF.

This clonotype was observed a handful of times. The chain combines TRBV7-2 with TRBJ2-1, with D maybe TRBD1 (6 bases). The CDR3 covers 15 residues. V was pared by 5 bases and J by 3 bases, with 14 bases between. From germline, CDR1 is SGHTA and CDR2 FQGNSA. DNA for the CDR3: TGTGCCAGCAGCGGACGCAGGGACAACTACAATGAGCAGTTCTTC. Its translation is CASSGRRDNYNEQFF.

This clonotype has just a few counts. Here the CDR3 reads CAISESDSSYNEQFF. Written as DNA, the CDR3 is TGTGCCATCAGTGAGTCGGATAGCTCCTACAATGAGCAGTTCTTC. The chain employs TRBV10-3 and TRBJ2-1; D unresolved. This CDR3 comprises 15 residues. With 0 bases removed from V and 0 bases from J, the gap between germline ends came to 6 bases. CDR1 and CDR2 (germline): ENHRY, SYGVKD.

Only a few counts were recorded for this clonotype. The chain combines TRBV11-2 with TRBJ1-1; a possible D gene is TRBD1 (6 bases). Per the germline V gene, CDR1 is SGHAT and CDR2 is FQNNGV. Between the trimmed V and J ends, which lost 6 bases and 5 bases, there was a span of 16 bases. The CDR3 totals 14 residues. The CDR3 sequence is CASRRGGSLTEAFF. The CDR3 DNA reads TGTGCCAGCAGGCGGGGGGGCAGCTTAACTGAAGCTTTCTTT.

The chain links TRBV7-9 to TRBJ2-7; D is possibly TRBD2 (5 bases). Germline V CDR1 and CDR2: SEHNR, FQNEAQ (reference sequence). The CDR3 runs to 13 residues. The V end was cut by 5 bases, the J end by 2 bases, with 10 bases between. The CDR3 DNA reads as TGTGCCAGCAGCCCGGGAAGGGCCTACGAGCAGTACGTC. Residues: CASSPGRAYEQYV.

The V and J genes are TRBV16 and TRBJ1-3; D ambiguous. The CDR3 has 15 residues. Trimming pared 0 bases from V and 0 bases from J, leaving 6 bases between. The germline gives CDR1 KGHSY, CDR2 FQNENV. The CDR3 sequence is CASSQSVVSGNTIYF. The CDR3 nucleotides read TGTGCCAGCAGCCAATCAGTCGTCTCTGGAAACACCATATATTTT.

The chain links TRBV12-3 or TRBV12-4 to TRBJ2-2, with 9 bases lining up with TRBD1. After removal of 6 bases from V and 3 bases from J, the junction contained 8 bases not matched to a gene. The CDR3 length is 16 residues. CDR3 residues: CASSPTGGRDTGELFF. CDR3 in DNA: TGTGCCAGCAGCCCAACAGGGGGCAGGGACACCGGGGAGCTGTTTTTT.

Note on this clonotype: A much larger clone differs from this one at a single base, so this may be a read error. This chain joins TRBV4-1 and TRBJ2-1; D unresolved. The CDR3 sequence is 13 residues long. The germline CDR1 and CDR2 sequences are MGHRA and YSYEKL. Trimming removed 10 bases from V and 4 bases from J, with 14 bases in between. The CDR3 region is CANMNEKYNEQFF. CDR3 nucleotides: TGCGCCAACATGAACGAAAAATACAATGAGCAGTTCTTC.

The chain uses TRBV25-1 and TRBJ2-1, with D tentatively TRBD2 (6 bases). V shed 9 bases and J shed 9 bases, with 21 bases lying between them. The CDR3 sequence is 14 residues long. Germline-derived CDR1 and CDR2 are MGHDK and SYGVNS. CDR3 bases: TGTGCCAGTAGTCCCCCAGGCCCTAGCGTTGAGCAGTTCTTC. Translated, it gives CASSPPGPSVEQFF. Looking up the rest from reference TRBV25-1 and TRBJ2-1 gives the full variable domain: EADIYQTPRYLVIGTGKKITLECSQTMGHDKMYWYQQDPGMELHLIHYSYGVNSTEKGDLSSESTVSRIRTEHFPLTLESARPSHTSQYLCASSPPGPSVEQFFGPGTRLTVL.

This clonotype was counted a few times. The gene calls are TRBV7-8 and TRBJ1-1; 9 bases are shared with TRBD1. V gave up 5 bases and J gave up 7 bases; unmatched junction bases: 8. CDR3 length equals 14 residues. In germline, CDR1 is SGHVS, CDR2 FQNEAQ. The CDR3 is CASSLQGANSEAFF. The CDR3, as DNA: TGTGCCAGCAGCCTACAGGGGGCGAATAGTGAAGCTTTCTTT.

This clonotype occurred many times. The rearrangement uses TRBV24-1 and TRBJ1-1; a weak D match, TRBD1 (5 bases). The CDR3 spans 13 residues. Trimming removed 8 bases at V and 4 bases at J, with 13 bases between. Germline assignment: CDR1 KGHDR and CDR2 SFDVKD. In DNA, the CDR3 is TGTGCCACCACCGGGACCTATGGCACTGAAGCTTTCTTT. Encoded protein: CATTGTYGTEAFF.

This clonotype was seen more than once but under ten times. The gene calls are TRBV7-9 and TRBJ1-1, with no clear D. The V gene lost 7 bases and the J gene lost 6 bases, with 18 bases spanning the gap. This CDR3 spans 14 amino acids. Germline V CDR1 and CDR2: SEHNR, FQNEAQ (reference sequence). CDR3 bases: TGTGCCAGCACTTGGGCGGGGTCTCGGGCTGAAGCTTTCTTT. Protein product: CASTWAGSRAEAFF. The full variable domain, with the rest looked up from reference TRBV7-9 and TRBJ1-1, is DTGVSQNPRHKITKRGQNVTFRCDPISEHNRLYWYRQTLGQGPEFLTYFQNEAQLEKSRLLSDRFSAERPKGSFSTLEIQRTEQGDSAMYLCASTWAGSRAEAFFGQGTRLTVV.

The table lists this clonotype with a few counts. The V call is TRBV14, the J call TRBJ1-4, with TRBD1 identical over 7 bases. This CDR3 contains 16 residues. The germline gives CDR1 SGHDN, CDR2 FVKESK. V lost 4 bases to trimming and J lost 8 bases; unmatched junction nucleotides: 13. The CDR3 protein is CASSRSTTGVWEKLFF. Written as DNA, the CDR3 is TGTGCCAGCAGCCGCTCAACCACAGGGGTTTGGGAAAAACTGTTTTTT. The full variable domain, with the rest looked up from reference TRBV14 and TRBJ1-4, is EAGVTQFPSHSVIEKGQTVTLRCDPISGHDNLYWYRRVMGKEIKFLLHFVKESKQDESGMPNNRFLAERTGGTYSTLKVQPAELEDSGVYFCASSRSTTGVWEKLFFGSGTQLSVL.